The 22 T cell receptor beta chains below were found in one sample sequenced in a study of blood T cell repertoires in COVID-19. The table came from immunoSEQ multiplex PCR; TCRdb's copy has only in-frame clones and leaves some out. In the table there are around 340,000 clones, around nine tenths of which are singletons. The sequencing input was peripheral blood. These receptors were collected from a woman aged 55-70 years with COVID-19, enrolled during active disease.

The chain links TRBV6-1 to TRBJ2-3; D is ambiguous. The length of the CDR3 is 14 residues. From germline, CDR1 is MNHNS and CDR2 SASEGT. The V gene lost 2 bases and the J gene lost 7 bases, with 13 bases spanning the gap. The CDR3 DNA follows: TGTGCCAGCAGTGAACCAGAGGTCGCGCATACGCAGTATTTT. Translation gives CASSEPEVAHTQYF.

This clone was observed once. The chain has TRBV7-8 and TRBJ2-2, with 10 bases lining up with TRBD2. In germline, CDR1 is SGHVS, CDR2 FQNEAQ. The CDR3 loop spans 15 amino acids. The V segment lost 5 bases and the J segment 6 bases; nucleotides outside the gene matches: 6. CDR3: CASSEPGTSAGELFF. The CDR3 DNA follows: TGTGCCAGCAGCGAACCCGGGACTAGCGCCGGGGAGCTGTTTTTT.

This chain connects TRBV24-1 to TRBJ1-6; D remains ambiguous. V lost 0 bases to trimming and J lost 11 bases, with 10 bases between them. The V gene's germline CDR1 is KGHDR and CDR2 SFDVKD. This CDR3 has 14 residues. CDR3 sequence reads: CATSDLPLIPPLHF. The CDR3 DNA reads as TGTGCCACCAGTGATTTGCCCTTAATTCCACCCCTCCACTTT.

This clone came up a few times. The chain is built from TRBV6-5 and TRBJ1-3, with no clear D. Per the germline V gene, CDR1 is MNHEY and CDR2 is SVGAGI. The length of the CDR3 is 15 residues. The germline V and J ends were trimmed by 3 bases and 0 bases, with 9 bases remaining between them. The CDR3 region has the DNA TGTGCCAGCAGTTATGCCAGATCCTCTGGAAACACCATATATTTT. It translates to CASSYARSSGNTIYF.

The J gene is TRBJ1-6, the V gene TRBV30, with 7 bases fitting TRBD1. Germline V CDR1 and CDR2: GTSNPN, SVGIG (reference sequence). J lost 7 bases, V lost 0 bases, and 12 bases had no gene match. The CDR3 loop spans 17 amino acids. The CDR3 loop is CAWSVYPTGLYNSPLHF. The CDR3 DNA reads TGTGCCTGGAGTGTCTATCCGACAGGGTTGTACAATTCACCCCTCCACTTT.

V and J are TRBV29-1 and TRBJ2-1; 8 nucleotides line up with TRBD2. The CDR3 is 11 residues long. V lost 6 bases to trimming and J lost 8 bases; unmatched junction nucleotides: 3. Per the germline V gene, CDR1 is SQVTM and CDR2 is ANQGSEA. The CDR3 nucleotides are TGCAGCGTCCAGCGGGGGTATGAGCAGTTCTTC. Translated, it gives CSVQRGYEQFF.

V is TRBV7-7 and J is TRBJ2-1; D perhaps matches TRBD2 (7 bases). Trimming pared 2 bases from V and 8 bases from J, leaving 16 bases between. The germline V gene encodes CDR1 SSHAT and CDR2 FNYEAQ (reference sequence). The CDR3 extends over 15 amino acids. CDR3 sequence (DNA): TGTGCCAGCAGCTTATATGGGGGGGCCTCGGATGAGCAGTTCTTC. It encodes CASSLYGGASDEQFF.

V and J are TRBV7-9 and TRBJ2-7; 8 bases line up with TRBD1. The V gene's germline CDR1 is SEHNR and CDR2 FQNEAQ (reference sequence). The CDR3 length is 13 residues. V was clipped by 5 bases and J by 2 bases; unmatched bases: 2. CDR3 residues: CASSTGGPYEQYF. The CDR3 DNA reads as TGTGCCAGCAGCACAGGGGGGCCCTACGAGCAGTACTTC.

V is TRBV6-5 and J is TRBJ2-5; 7 bases are a match to TRBD1. Losses at the gene ends were 7 bases for V and 5 bases for J; bases not matched to a gene: 7. The germline V gene encodes CDR1 MNHEY and CDR2 SVGAGI. CDR3 length: 13 amino acids. Here the CDR3 reads CASNRGRWETQYF. The DNA of the CDR3 is TGTGCCAGCAATAGGGGGCGATGGGAGACCCAGTACTTC.

This chain joins TRBV7-2 and TRBJ1-5; D is possibly TRBD1 (5 bases). CDR3 size: 13 residues. V lost 7 bases, J lost 7 bases, and 14 bases lay in between. Germline-derived CDR1 and CDR2 are SGHTA and FQGNSA. The CDR3 sequence is CASTSRGYQPQHF. The DNA of the CDR3 is TGTGCCAGCACCTCCCGGGGGTACCAGCCCCAGCATTTT. Full variable domain (outside the CDR3, taken from reference TRBV7-2 and TRBJ1-5): GAGVSQSPSNKVTEKGKDVELRCDPISGHTALYWYRQSLGQGLEFLIYFQGNSAPDKSGLPSDRFSAERTGGSVSTLTIQRTQQEDSAVYLCASTSRGYQPQHFGDGTRLSIL.

This chain uses TRBV2 with TRBJ1-4; D not certain. Germline V gene lookup returns CDR1 SNHLY and CDR2 FYNNEI. V shed 5 bases and J shed 5 bases, with 6 bases lying between them. This CDR3 spans 12 amino acids. This chain's CDR3 is CASSTGNEKLFF. The CDR3 bases are TGTGCCAGCAGTACGGGGAATGAAAAACTGTTTTTT.

This chain links TRBV5-4 with TRBJ1-6; 10 bases align to TRBD1. The CDR3 covers 15 residues. J lost 8 bases, V lost 3 bases, and 5 bases had no gene match. Germline-derived CDR1 and CDR2 are SGHNT and YYREEE (reference sequence). CDR3 DNA sequence: TGTGCCAGCAGCTCGAGACAGGGGGCTTATTCACCCCTCCACTTT. It specifies CASSSRQGAYSPLHF.

This clone was recorded once. The rearrangement links TRBV11-2 to TRBJ2-3, with TRBD1 matching 12 bases. V gave up 4 bases and J gave up 5 bases; unmatched junction bases: 7. The CDR3 spans 16 residues. The germline CDR1 and CDR2 sequences are SGHAT and FQNNGV. CDR3 in DNA: TGTGCCAGCAGCTCACCGGGACAGGGGGCTAGAGATACGCAGTATTTT. This gives the protein CASSSPGQGARDTQYF.

The chain is built from TRBV10-3 and TRBJ2-7, with 9 bases fitting TRBD1. Germline V gene data show CDR1 as ENHRY and CDR2 as SYGVKD. The CDR3 is made up of 17 amino acids. V shed 6 bases, J shed 2 bases, and the junction held 14 bases outside the gene matches. In DNA form, the CDR3 reads TGTGCCATCAGCCCTGCCTCCGGGACAGGGAAAGCCTACGAGCAGTACTTC. Translation gives CAISPASGTGKAYEQYF.

The chain links TRBV2 to TRBJ2-3, with 8 bases that match TRBD2. The ends lost 3 bases at V and 1 base at J; junction bases unmatched: 6. The germline V gene has CDR1 SNHLY and CDR2 FYNNEI. The CDR3 contains 16 residues. Here the CDR3 DNA reads TGTGCCAGCAGTGATGGGTTTAGCGGGGGCACAGATACGCAGTATTTT. As protein: CASSDGFSGGTDTQYF. The complete variable domain, with remaining parts taken from reference TRBV2 and TRBJ2-3, reads EPEVTQTPSHQVTQMGQEVILRCVPISNHLYFYWYRQILGQKVEFLVSFYNNEISEKSEIFDDQFSVERPDGSNFTLKIRSTKLEDSAMYFCASSDGFSGGTDTQYFGPGTRLTVL.

The gene calls are TRBV9 and TRBJ1-3; D gene unclear. The length of the CDR3 is 14 residues. The V and J ends lost 0 bases and 5 bases respectively, with 9 bases between them. CDR1 and CDR2 from the germline V gene are SGDLS and YYNGEE. CDR3 amino acids: CASSVENSRNTIYF. The CDR3 coding sequence is TGTGCCAGCAGCGTAGAAAACAGCAGAAACACCATATATTTT.

This clone showed up just once. The genes are TRBV10-3 and TRBJ2-7; unclear D gene. The CDR3 is 11 amino acids. Germline assignment: CDR1 ENHRY and CDR2 SYGVKD. Between the trimmed V and J ends, which lost 6 bases and 3 bases, there was a span of 6 bases. The CDR3 nucleotides are TGTGCCATCAGCACAGACTACGAGCAGTACTTC. Protein sequence: CAISTDYEQYF.

The genes are TRBV5-8 and TRBJ2-7, with D possibly matching TRBD2 (7 bases). CDR1 and CDR2 (germline): SGHTS, YDEGEE. V was clipped by 0 bases and J by 0 bases, with 10 bases between them. The CDR3 consists of 15 residues. CDR3: CASSLDGGHSYEQYF. Written as DNA, the CDR3 is TGTGCCAGCAGCTTGGACGGGGGGCACTCCTACGAGCAGTACTTC.

CDR3: CASSASRGTQYF. The CDR3 DNA reads as TGTGCCAGCAGCGCCTCGCGCGGTACGCAGTATTTT. J is TRBJ2-3 and V is TRBV9; D ambiguous. V lost 3 bases and J 8 bases, leaving 10 bases between the germline ends. CDR3 length equals 12 residues. Germline values: CDR1 SGDLS, CDR2 YYNGEE.

This chain links TRBV30 with TRBJ1-4, with TRBD1 matching 11 bases. Germline V lookup: CDR1 GTSNPN, CDR2 SVGIG (reference sequence). V gave up 4 bases and J gave up 7 bases; unmatched junction bases: 8. CDR3 size: 15 residues. CDR3 sequence (DNA): TGTGCCTGGACGGACAGGGGGCGAGGGACTGAAAAACTGTTTTTT. Its protein product is CAWTDRGRGTEKLFF.

This clone has more than one count but fewer than ten. The rearrangement joins TRBV3-1 (or the pseudogene TRBV3-2) to TRBJ1-5; possibly TRBD1 for D (5 bases). The CDR3 sequence is 15 residues long. Looked up from germline, CDR1 is LGHDT and CDR2 is YNNKEL (reference sequence). The V gene lost 5 bases and the J gene lost 0 bases, with 11 bases spanning the gap. The CDR3 coding sequence is TGTGCCAGCAGCAAGAGGACATTTAGCAATCAGCCCCAGCATTTT. Its translation is CASSKRTFSNQPQHF.

CDR3 amino acids: CASSEYKRAEAFF. The CDR3 nucleotides read TGTGCCAGCAGTGAATATAAGAGGGCTGAAGCTTTCTTT. This chain links TRBV25-1 with TRBJ1-1; D uncertain. There are 13 residues in the CDR3. The germline V gene has CDR1 MGHDK and CDR2 SYGVNS. Trimming left V 0 bases short and J 6 bases short, with 8 bases between.